This paragraph reports one TCR beta chain. Its antigen is still unknown. The data were obtained in a study of PD-1 blockade in classical Hodgkin lymphoma. Study-level points and caveats: Significant TCR diversity gains by C4D1 occurred in CD4+ but not CD8+ cells. Patients starting nivolumab under 1 year after ASCT were excluded.

Only in-frame clones appear in the TCRdb table, and some are missing; sequencing was by immunoSEQ multiplex PCR. The repertoire has roughly 2,500 clones, 80% to 90% of them found once; the top ten carry about 1.5%. Relapse after autologous stem cell transplantation occurred in every patient, and brentuximab vedotin exposure varied. Researchers report purifying CD4+ T cells from thawed PBMCs by magnetic negative selection. Sequencing was performed on CD4+ T cells from blood, taken at baseline. The receptor was derived from a human donor with classical Hodgkin lymphoma.

The CDR3 loop is CASSLGEREWDTGELFF. The CDR3 DNA follows: TGTGCCAGCAGCTTAGGAGAGCGGGAGTGGGACACCGGGGAGCTGTTTTTT. The chain combines TRBV7-9 with TRBJ2-2, with TRBD2 matching 8 bases. With V trimmed by 1 base and J by 3 bases, 7 bases remained unmatched. Germline values: CDR1 SEHNR, CDR2 FQNEAQ (reference sequence). This CDR3 region has 17 residues.